The T cell receptor beta chain under discussion was sequenced for a study of T-cell memory formation after mild COVID-19. From 5'RACE with constant-segment primers came TCR alpha and TCR beta cDNA libraries that carried sample barcodes and UMIs. Each CDR3 protein gets one entry after TCRdb re-called the 5' RACE reads with MiXCR. In the table there are around 310,000 distinct CDR3 sequences, more than 20% of which are singletons. On this clonotype itself: The junction departs from the called germline gene at one end, perhaps through a read error.

The CDR3 has 13 amino acids. Germline V gives CDR1 LGHNA, CDR2 YSLEER. Sequences were obtained from PBMCs or a T cell subset sorted from them (not recorded which). This sequence originates from a man between 18 and 35 years old who had mild COVID-19 (a few samples of this study predate the infection). Cell type and time point are not known. The chain joins TRBV4-3 to TRBJ1-2; D unresolved. CDR3 sequence (DNA): TGCGCCAGCAGCCAAGTACATTTGGCCTCCAAGGACTTC. It yields the protein CASSQVHLASKDF.